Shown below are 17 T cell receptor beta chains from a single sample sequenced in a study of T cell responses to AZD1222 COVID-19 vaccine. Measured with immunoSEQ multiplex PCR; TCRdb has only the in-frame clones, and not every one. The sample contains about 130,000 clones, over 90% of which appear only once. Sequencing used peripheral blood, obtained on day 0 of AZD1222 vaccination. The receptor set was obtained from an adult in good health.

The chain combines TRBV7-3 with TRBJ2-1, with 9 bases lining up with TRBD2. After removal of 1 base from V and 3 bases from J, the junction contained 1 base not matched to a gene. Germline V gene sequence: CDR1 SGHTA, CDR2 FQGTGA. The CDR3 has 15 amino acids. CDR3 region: CASSLIAGDYNEQFF. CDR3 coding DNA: TGTGCCAGCAGCTTAATAGCGGGAGACTACAATGAGCAGTTCTTC.

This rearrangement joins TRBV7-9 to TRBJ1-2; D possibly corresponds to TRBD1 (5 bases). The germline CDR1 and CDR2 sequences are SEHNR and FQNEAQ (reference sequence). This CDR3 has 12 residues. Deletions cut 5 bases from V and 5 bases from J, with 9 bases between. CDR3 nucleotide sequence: TGTGCCAGCAGCCCCCCAGGGTATGGCTACACCTTC. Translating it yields CASSPPGYGYTF.

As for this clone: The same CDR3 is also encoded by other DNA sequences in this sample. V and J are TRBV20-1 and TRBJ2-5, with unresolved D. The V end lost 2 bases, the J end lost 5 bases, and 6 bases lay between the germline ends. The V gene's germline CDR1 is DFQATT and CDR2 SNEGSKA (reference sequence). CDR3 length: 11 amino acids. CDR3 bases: TGCAGTGCTAGACCCGGGGAGACCCAGTACTTC. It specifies CSARPGETQYF.

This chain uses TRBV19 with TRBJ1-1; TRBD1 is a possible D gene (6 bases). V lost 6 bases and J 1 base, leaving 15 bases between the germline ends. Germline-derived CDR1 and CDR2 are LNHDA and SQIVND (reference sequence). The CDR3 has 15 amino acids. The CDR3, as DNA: TGTGCCAGTAGCATTCAGGGGCGATCGAACACTGAAGCTTTCTTT. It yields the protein CASSIQGRSNTEAFF.

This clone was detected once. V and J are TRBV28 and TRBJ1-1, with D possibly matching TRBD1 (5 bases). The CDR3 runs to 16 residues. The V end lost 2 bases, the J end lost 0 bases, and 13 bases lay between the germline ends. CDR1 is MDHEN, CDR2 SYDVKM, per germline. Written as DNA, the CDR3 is TGTGCCAGCAGTTTACTTTCAGGGTGGTTGAACACTGAAGCTTTCTTT. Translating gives CASSLLSGWLNTEAFF. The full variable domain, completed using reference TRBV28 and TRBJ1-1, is DVKVTQSSRYLVKRTGEKVFLECVQDMDHENMFWYRQDPGLGLRLIYFSYDVKMKEKGDIPEGYSVSREKKERFSLILESASTNQTSMYLCASSLLSGWLNTEAFFGQGTRLTVV.

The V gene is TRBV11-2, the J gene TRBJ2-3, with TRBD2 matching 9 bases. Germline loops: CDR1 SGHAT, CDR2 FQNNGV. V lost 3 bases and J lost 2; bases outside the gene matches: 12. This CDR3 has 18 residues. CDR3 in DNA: TGTGCCAGCAGCTTTGTGGGCGGGAGGGCCATTCTCACAGATACGCAGTATTTT. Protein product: CASSFVGGRAILTDTQYF.

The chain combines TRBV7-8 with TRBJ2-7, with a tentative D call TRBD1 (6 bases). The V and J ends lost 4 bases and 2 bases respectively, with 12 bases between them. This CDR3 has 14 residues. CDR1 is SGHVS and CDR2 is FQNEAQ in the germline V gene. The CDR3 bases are TGTGCCAGCAGCTATGGGGGCAGAGCCTACGAGCAGTACTTC. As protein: CASSYGGRAYEQYF.

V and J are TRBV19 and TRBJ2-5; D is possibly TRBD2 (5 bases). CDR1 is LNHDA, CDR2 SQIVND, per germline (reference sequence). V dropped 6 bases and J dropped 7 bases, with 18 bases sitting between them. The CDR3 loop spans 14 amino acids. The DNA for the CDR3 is TGTGCCAGTAGCGGACGGACCGGGATGGGGACCCAGTACTTC. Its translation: CASSGRTGMGTQYF.

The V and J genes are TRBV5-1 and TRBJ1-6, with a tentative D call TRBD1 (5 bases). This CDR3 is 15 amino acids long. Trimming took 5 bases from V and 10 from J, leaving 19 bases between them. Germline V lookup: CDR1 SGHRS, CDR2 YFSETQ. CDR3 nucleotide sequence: TGCGCCAGCAGTCTGGAGGGCAGGGAACAATCACCCCTCCACTTT. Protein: CASSLEGREQSPLHF.

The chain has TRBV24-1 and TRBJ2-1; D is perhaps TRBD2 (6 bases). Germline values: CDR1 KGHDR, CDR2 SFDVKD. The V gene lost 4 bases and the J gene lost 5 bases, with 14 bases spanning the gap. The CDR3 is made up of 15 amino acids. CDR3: CATSDLRLVNNEQFF. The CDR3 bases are TGTGCCACCAGTGACCTCAGACTAGTGAACAATGAGCAGTTCTTC.

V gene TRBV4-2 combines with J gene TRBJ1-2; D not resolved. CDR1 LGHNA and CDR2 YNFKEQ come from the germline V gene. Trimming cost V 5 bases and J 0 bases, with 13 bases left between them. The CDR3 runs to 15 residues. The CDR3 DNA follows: TGTGCCAGCAGCGCCCAGGTTCCAGCTAACTATGGCTACACCTTC. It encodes CASSAQVPANYGYTF.

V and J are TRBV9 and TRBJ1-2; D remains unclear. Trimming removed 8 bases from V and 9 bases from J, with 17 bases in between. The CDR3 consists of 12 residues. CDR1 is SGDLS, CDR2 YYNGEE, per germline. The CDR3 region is CASGHLSASYTF. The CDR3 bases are TGTGCCAGTGGGCACCTGTCGGCCAGCTACACCTTC.

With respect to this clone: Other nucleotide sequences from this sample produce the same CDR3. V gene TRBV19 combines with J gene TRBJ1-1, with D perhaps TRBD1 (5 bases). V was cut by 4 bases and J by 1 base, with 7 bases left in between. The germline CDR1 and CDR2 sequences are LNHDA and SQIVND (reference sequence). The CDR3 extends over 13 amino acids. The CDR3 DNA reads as TGTGCCAGTAGTACGGGACCGAACACTGAAGCTTTCTTT. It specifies CASSTGPNTEAFF.

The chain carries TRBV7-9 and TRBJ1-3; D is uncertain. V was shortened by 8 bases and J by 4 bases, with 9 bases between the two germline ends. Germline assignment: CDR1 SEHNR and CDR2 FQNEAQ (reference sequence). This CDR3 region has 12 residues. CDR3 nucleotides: TGTGCCAGCTTAGGCGGGGGAAACACCATATATTTT. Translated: CASLGGGNTIYF.

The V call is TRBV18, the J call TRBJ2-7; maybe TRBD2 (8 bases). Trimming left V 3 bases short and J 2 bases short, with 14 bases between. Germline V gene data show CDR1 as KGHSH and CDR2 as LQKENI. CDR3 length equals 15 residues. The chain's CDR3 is CASSPGGGTAYEQYF. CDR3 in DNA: TGTGCCAGCTCACCCGGCGGGGGGACAGCCTACGAGCAGTACTTC.

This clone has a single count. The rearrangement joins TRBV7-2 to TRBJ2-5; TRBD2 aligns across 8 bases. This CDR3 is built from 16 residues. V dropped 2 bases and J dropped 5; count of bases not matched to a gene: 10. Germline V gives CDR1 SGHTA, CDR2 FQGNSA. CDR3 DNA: TGTGCCAGCAGCTTAAACCCCCGGACTAGCATGGAGACCCAGTACTTC. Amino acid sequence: CASSLNPRTSMETQYF.

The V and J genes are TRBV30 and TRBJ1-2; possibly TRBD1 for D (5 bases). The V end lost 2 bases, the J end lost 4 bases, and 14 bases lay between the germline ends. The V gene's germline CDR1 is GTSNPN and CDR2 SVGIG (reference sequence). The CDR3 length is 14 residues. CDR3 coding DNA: TGTGCCTGGAGTCTCACCGGGACGGGCTATGGCTACACCTTC. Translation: CAWSLTGTGYGYTF.